What follows are 3 T cell receptor beta chains derived from one specimen sequenced in a study of cytomegalovirus exposure and HLA in healthy donors. Sequenced by immunoSEQ multiplex PCR; TCRdb stores in-frame clones only, minus some. The data contain about 160,000 clones, about 90% of them singletons. The sample taken for sequencing was PBMCs. Receptor source: a woman younger than 30 in good health and CMV-seropositive.

This chain joins TRBV10-3 and TRBJ2-2, with 10 bases matching TRBD2. The CDR3 covers 14 residues. The V segment lost 9 bases and the J segment 4 bases; nucleotides outside the gene matches: 5. The germline V gene has CDR1 ENHRY and CDR2 SYGVKD. As DNA, the CDR3 is TGTGCCATTTCTAGCGGGAGCATCACCGGGGAGCTGTTTTTT. It yields the protein CAISSGSITGELFF.

The chain recombines TRBV7-9 with TRBJ2-1; 8 bases are shared with TRBD2. Per the germline V gene, CDR1 is SEHNR and CDR2 is FQNEAQ (reference sequence). This CDR3 has 17 residues. V was clipped by 0 bases and J by 0 bases; unmatched bases: 4. The CDR3: CASSLASGTSSYNEQFF. The CDR3 nucleotides are TGTGCCAGCAGCTTAGCTAGCGGGACGAGCTCCTACAATGAGCAGTTCTTC.

The V gene is TRBV19, the J gene TRBJ1-5; D gene unclear. Germline V gene sequence: CDR1 LNHDA, CDR2 SQIVND (reference sequence). The CDR3 sequence is 15 residues long. The V and J ends lost 3 bases and 1 base respectively, with 10 bases between them. The CDR3 is CASSISVLSNQPQHF. The CDR3, as DNA: TGTGCCAGTAGTATTTCGGTGTTGAGCAATCAGCCCCAGCATTTT.